The clone carrying this T cell receptor beta chain has at least ten counts. Its antigen is unidentified. Constant-region priming of 500 ng total RNA yielded TCR beta cDNA. Libraries covering TCR beta were generated through three nested multiplex PCR rounds (using a slightly modified ARM-PCR). A C-beta reverse primer and TRBV1-TRBV30 forward primers served in each of the first two PCR rounds, at around 10 cycles apiece. TCRdb fed the multiplex PCR reads into MiXCR, producing one record per CDR3 protein. Of about 300,000 distinct CDR3 sequences in the sample, 55% to 65% were seen once. RNA isolated from unsorted whole blood supplied the blood RNA, with germline DNA also extracted. Around 4.1 milliliters of peripheral blood were drawn preoperatively. The source of the sample is a study of tumor-infiltrating lymphocytes in primary liver carcinoma. Study outcomes and limitations: Tumor samples exhibited a significantly greater top-250-clone fraction than blood samples (p = 0.039). Overlap between tumor regions exceeded overlap of tumor with adjacent tissue or blood.

Trimming stripped 5 bases from V and 0 bases from J, with 11 bases between. This CDR3 spans 16 amino acids. The germline CDR1 and CDR2 sequences are MNHNY and SVGAGI (reference sequence). The source of this sequence is a man aged 35 to 55 with primary liver carcinoma and hepatitis B virus infection. Sequencing input: peripheral blood. The chain has TRBV6-6 and TRBJ1-6; D uncertain. The CDR3 nucleotides read TGTGCCAGCAGTCCGGGTTCGAGCTCCTATAATTCACCCCTCCACTTT. Translated: CASSPGSSSYNSPLHF.